Below, 27 T cell receptor beta chains from the same sample are listed, as sequenced in a study of cytomegalovirus exposure and HLA in healthy donors. 13 Jbeta primers and 60 Vbeta primers were used for the PCR. TCRdb keeps only in-frame clones here, not all; method: immunoSEQ multiplex PCR. The top ten hold 0.2% to 0.3% of the sample, which has 200,000 or so clones, less than 90% seen once. The sequenced sample was PBMCs. These TCRs come from a boy aged 5-17 years in good health and CMV-seronegative.

CDR3 nucleotides: TGTGCCAGCAGTTACGCCAGGGGGAATTCACCCCTCCACTTT. Translating gives CASSYARGNSPLHF. The V and J genes are TRBV6-5 and TRBJ1-6, with 7 bases that match TRBD1. The CDR3 contains 14 residues. With V trimmed by 2 bases and J by 7 bases, 2 bases remained unmatched. Germline CDR1 MNHEY, CDR2 SVGAGI.

CDR3 nucleotide sequence: TGTGCCAGCAGCTCGCGGACTGGGGACTCCTACGAGCAGTACTTC. It codes for CASSSRTGDSYEQYF. The gene calls are TRBV7-4 and TRBJ2-7, with D maybe TRBD2 (5 bases). Trimming shortened V by 4 bases and J by 0 bases, and 13 bases separated the two germline ends. The CDR3 has 15 amino acids. Germline values: CDR1 SGHVT, CDR2 SQSDAQ.

The chain combines TRBV6-1 with TRBJ1-4, with D perhaps TRBD1 (5 bases). The germline V gene has CDR1 MNHNS and CDR2 SASEGT. The CDR3 contains 14 residues. V was shortened by 6 bases and J by 5 bases, with 13 bases between the two germline ends. This CDR3 reads CASRPGGGNEKLFF. CDR3 in DNA: TGTGCCAGCAGACCCGGGGGAGGAAATGAAAAACTGTTTTTT.

V gene TRBV18 combines with J gene TRBJ1-1, with TRBD1 matching 7 bases. V dropped 5 bases and J dropped 4; count of bases not matched to a gene: 7. The CDR3 is 14 amino acids. The germline gives CDR1 KGHSH, CDR2 LQKENI. CDR3 amino acids: CASSTSTGTTEAFF. The CDR3, as DNA: TGTGCCAGCTCAACTTCGACAGGGACCACTGAAGCTTTCTTT.

This chain joins TRBV11-2 and TRBJ2-2, with D possibly TRBD1 on 5 matching bases. With 7 bases removed from V and 2 bases from J, the gap between germline ends came to 11 bases. Germline CDR1 is SGHAT and CDR2 is FQNNGV. The CDR3 sequence is 14 residues long. The CDR3 DNA reads TGTGCCAGCAAATGGGGCCCTAACACCGGGGAGCTGTTTTTT. As protein: CASKWGPNTGELFF.

This chain links TRBV7-2 with TRBJ2-1, with D tentatively TRBD2 (6 bases). V shed 0 bases and J shed 12 bases, with 6 bases lying between them. The length of the CDR3 is 11 residues. The germline V gene encodes CDR1 SGHTA and CDR2 FQGNSA. This CDR3 reads CASSLAGGQFF. As DNA, the CDR3 is TGTGCCAGCAGCTTAGCGGGGGGGCAGTTCTTC.

The chain recombines TRBV4-1 with TRBJ1-2, with 11 bases lining up with TRBD1. The CDR3 extends over 15 amino acids. Per germline, CDR1 MGHRA and CDR2 YSYEKL. Germline trimming cut 1 base from V and 2 bases from J; bases unmatched to any gene: 0. As DNA, the CDR3 is TGCGCCAGCAGCCAAGGGGACAGGGGGAACTATGGCTACACCTTC. It yields the protein CASSQGDRGNYGYTF.

The chain links TRBV7-9 to TRBJ2-2; unclear D gene. Trimming stripped 11 bases from V and 0 bases from J, with 10 bases between. Germline V gene lookup returns CDR1 SEHNR and CDR2 FQNEAQ (reference sequence). The CDR3 runs 13 residues. The DNA of the CDR3 is TGTGCCCACCTTAACACGAACACCGGGGAGCTGTTTTTT. Its protein product is CAHLNTNTGELFF.

Remarks on this clone: Other DNA sequences within the sample encode an identical CDR3. The chain carries TRBV7-2 and TRBJ1-2, with TRBD1 identical over 12 bases. The J segment lost 8 bases and the V segment lost 3 bases, leaving 4 bases of the junction unmatched. This CDR3 spans 14 amino acids. From germline, CDR1 is SGHTA and CDR2 FQGNSA. CDR3 nucleotide sequence: TGTGCCAGCAGCTTGGGACAGGGGGCGTTGGGCTACACCTTC. Amino acid sequence: CASSLGQGALGYTF.

The chain employs TRBV5-1 and TRBJ2-1; D might be TRBD1 (6 bases). The CDR3 loop spans 14 amino acids. CDR1 is SGHRS, CDR2 YFSETQ, per germline. Trimming pared 4 bases from V and 6 bases from J, leaving 14 bases between. This chain's CDR3 is CASSDDLQGNEQFF. The DNA for the CDR3 is TGCGCCAGCAGCGACGACTTACAGGGCAATGAGCAGTTCTTC.

Only a few counts were recorded for this clone. Here the CDR3 reads CASSYSSGGRAEAFF. CDR3 DNA sequence: TGTGCCAGCAGTTACTCGAGTGGGGGGAGGGCTGAAGCTTTCTTT. The chain joins TRBV6-5 to TRBJ1-1, with D perhaps TRBD1 (5 bases). Trimming removed 0 bases from V and 6 bases from J, with 14 bases in between. The germline gives CDR1 MNHEY, CDR2 SVGAGI. CDR3 length: 15 amino acids.

As concerns this clone: Additional DNA sequences in this sample encode the identical CDR3. The chain joins TRBV27 to TRBJ2-7; the D gene is possibly TRBD2 (7 bases). Germline CDR1 is MNHEY and CDR2 is SMNVEV (reference sequence). This CDR3 contains 14 residues. V lost 5 bases and J 2 bases, leaving 13 bases between the germline ends. CDR3 nucleotide sequence: TGTGCCAGCAGTCTAGGGGGGGACCCCTACGAGCAGTACTTC. Translating it yields CASSLGGDPYEQYF.

This chain connects TRBV5-8 to TRBJ2-1; 10 positions match TRBD2. The length of the CDR3 is 17 residues. J was trimmed by 8 bases and V by 0 bases; bases with no gene match: 11. Per the germline V gene, CDR1 is SGHTS and CDR2 is YDEGEE. As DNA, the CDR3 is TGTGCCAGCAGCTTGGCTAGCGGGAGATCTAGAAAGCATGAGCAGTTCTTC. Translating it yields CASSLASGRSRKHEQFF.

The chain is built from TRBV11-2 and TRBJ2-7; the match to TRBD2 covers 9 bases. CDR1 is SGHAT and CDR2 is FQNNGV in the germline V gene. The CDR3 runs 15 residues. V gave up 4 bases and J gave up 1 base; unmatched junction bases: 5. The CDR3 loop reads CASSSGLARSYEQYF. For the CDR3, the DNA is TGTGCCAGCAGCTCAGGACTAGCGCGTTCCTACGAGCAGTACTTC.

This sequence joins TRBV5-4 and TRBJ2-2; 9 nucleotides agree with TRBD2. The CDR3 is 15 amino acids. CDR1 is SGHNT and CDR2 is YYREEE in the germline V gene (reference sequence). The V gene end was trimmed by 0 bases and the J gene end by 5 bases; junction bases not matched to a gene: 2. The CDR3 DNA reads as TGTGCCAGCAGCTTGGCCAGCGGGAGGACCGGGGAGCTGTTTTTT. Protein sequence: CASSLASGRTGELFF.

J is TRBJ1-1 and V is TRBV5-1, with 12 positions matching TRBD1. Germline CDR1 reads SGHRS; CDR2 reads YFSETQ. After removal of 4 bases from V and 3 bases from J, the junction contained 10 bases not matched to a gene. CDR3 length: 17 amino acids. The CDR3 sequence is CASSPGTGGFGDTEAFF. Written as DNA, the CDR3 is TGCGCCAGCAGCCCCGGGACAGGGGGCTTTGGGGACACTGAAGCTTTCTTT.

V is TRBV13 and J is TRBJ2-7, with TRBD1 identical over 12 bases. Germline CDR1 and CDR2: PRHDT and FYEKMQ (reference sequence). The CDR3 is 17 residues long. Germline trimming cut 5 bases from V and 3 bases from J; bases unmatched to any gene: 11. CDR3 region: CASSTPGTGGAGYEQYF. The CDR3 bases are TGTGCCAGCAGCACACCCGGGACAGGGGGCGCTGGCTACGAGCAGTACTTC.

The chain uses TRBV5-5 and TRBJ2-2; 8 bases map to TRBD1. The germline V gene encodes CDR1 SGHKS and CDR2 YYEKEE (reference sequence). The CDR3 is made up of 14 amino acids. J was trimmed by 5 bases and V by 2 bases; bases with no gene match: 2. The CDR3 sequence is CASSFRTGTGELFF. The CDR3 DNA is TGTGCCAGCAGCTTCCGGACAGGGACCGGGGAGCTGTTTTTT. Complete variable domain (other parts from reference TRBV5-5 and TRBJ2-2): DAGVTQSPTHLIKTRGQQVTLRCSPISGHKSVSWYQQVLGQGPQFIFQYYEKEERGRGNFPDRFSARQFPNYSSELNVNALLLGDSALYLCASSFRTGTGELFFGEGSRLTVL.

V gene TRBV9 combines with J gene TRBJ2-3; tentatively, D is TRBD1 (5 bases). Trimming cost V 0 bases and J 4 bases, with 21 bases left between them. From germline, CDR1 is SGDLS and CDR2 YYNGEE. This CDR3 region has 18 residues. CDR3 sequence: CASSVEGLQSSYADTQYF. CDR3 DNA: TGTGCCAGCAGCGTAGAGGGGTTGCAGTCAAGTTACGCAGATACGCAGTATTTT. The whole variable domain, filled in from reference TRBV9 and TRBJ2-3, reads DSGVTQTPKHLITATGQRVTLRCSPRSGDLSVYWYQQSLDQGLQFLIQYYNGEERAKGNILERFSAQQFPDLHSELNLSSLELGDSALYFCASSVEGLQSSYADTQYFGPGTRLTVL.

This clone was counted a single time. V usage is TRBV6-1 and J usage is TRBJ1-5; no reliable D call. The CDR3 consists of 15 residues. Germline V gives CDR1 MNHNS, CDR2 SASEGT. Trimming left V 6 bases short and J 2 bases short, with 14 bases between. The CDR3 here is CASRERGGGNQPQHF. Here the CDR3 DNA reads TGTGCCAGCAGGGAACGCGGCGGGGGCAATCAGCCCCAGCATTTT.

The chain joins TRBV30 to TRBJ2-1; D is uncertain. V dropped 3 bases and J dropped 6 bases, with 12 bases sitting between them. CDR3 size: 13 residues. Germline CDR1 GTSNPN, CDR2 SVGIG (reference sequence). DNA of the CDR3: TGTGCCTGGAGGAGGAGTGGTATCAATGAGCAGTTCTTC. It specifies CAWRRSGINEQFF.

The V gene is TRBV7-2, the J gene TRBJ2-7; 13 nucleotides line up with TRBD2. The CDR3 consists of 17 residues. Losses at the gene ends were 1 base for V and 6 bases for J; bases not matched to a gene: 9. Germline assignment: CDR1 SGHTA and CDR2 FQGNSA. CDR3 region: CASSLVPTSGRASEQYF. CDR3 sequence (DNA): TGTGCCAGCAGCTTAGTCCCTACTAGCGGGAGGGCCAGCGAGCAGTACTTC.

This clone was seen more than once but under ten times. The chain carries TRBV7-9 and TRBJ1-1; possibly TRBD1 for D (6 bases). V lost 6 bases to trimming and J lost 5 bases, with 10 bases between them. CDR1 and CDR2 (germline): SEHNR, FQNEAQ (reference sequence). The CDR3 is made up of 12 amino acids. The CDR3 loop reads CASRGGETEAFF. The CDR3 DNA reads TGTGCCAGCAGAGGGGGGGAGACTGAAGCTTTCTTT.

The chain links TRBV6-4 to TRBJ2-2; the D gene is possibly TRBD2 (7 bases). Trimming left V 6 bases short and J 5 bases short, with 13 bases between. The CDR3 runs to 14 residues. Germline loops: CDR1 MRHNA, CDR2 SNTAGT. DNA for the CDR3: TGTGCCAGCAGCGCGGGGGCCGGAACCGGGGAGCTGTTTTTT. Residues: CASSAGAGTGELFF.

The chain links TRBV11-2 to TRBJ2-7; TRBD1 is a possible D gene (5 bases). Germline V CDR1 and CDR2: SGHAT, FQNNGV. V lost 4 bases and J 1 base, leaving 8 bases between the germline ends. The CDR3 covers 13 residues. The CDR3 region is CASSSRVSYEQYF. The CDR3 nucleotides read TGTGCCAGCAGCTCCAGGGTTTCCTACGAGCAGTACTTC.

This chain uses TRBV6-1 with TRBJ2-1; perhaps TRBD2 as D (6 bases). Trimming shortened V by 7 bases and J by 6 bases, and 10 bases separated the two germline ends. Germline values: CDR1 MNHNS, CDR2 SASEGT. There are 12 residues in the CDR3. The CDR3 region has the DNA TGTGCCAGCATGCGGGGAAGCAATGAGCAGTTCTTC. Protein sequence: CASMRGSNEQFF.

DNA of the CDR3: TGTGCCAGCAGCGGGACAGGGGATGGCTACACCTTC. It specifies CASSGTGDGYTF. The chain recombines TRBV2 with TRBJ1-2; 10 bases fit TRBD1. Germline CDR1 is SNHLY and CDR2 is FYNNEI. V dropped 6 bases and J dropped 6; count of bases not matched to a gene: 1. The CDR3 loop spans 12 amino acids.